Following are 13 T cell receptor beta chains from one sample sequenced in a study of metastatic and nonmetastatic thyroid tumors. TCRdb redid the clone calls on the PCR reads using MiXCR. The sample has some 46,000 clones; around 25% are singletons. No treatment had been given to any patient before thyroid surgery. The sequenced material came from blood. The receptors were sampled from a male donor with papillary thyroid cancer or a benign thyroid nodule (not recorded which). Some clones in this sample may be carry-over from other donors' samples.

This clone was found many times. This rearrangement joins TRBV20-1 to TRBJ2-7, with D maybe TRBD1 (6 bases). Between the trimmed V and J ends, which lost 2 bases and 6 bases, there was a span of 20 bases. The CDR3 is 15 amino acids. Germline CDR1 DFQATT, CDR2 SNEGSKA (reference sequence). CDR3 amino acids: CSARRQGSVMGEQYF. The CDR3 DNA reads TGCAGTGCTAGACGCCAGGGGAGTGTTATGGGCGAGCAGTACTTC.

The chain recombines TRBV20-1 with TRBJ2-2; D not resolved. The V gene's germline CDR1 is DFQATT and CDR2 SNEGSKA (reference sequence). There are 14 residues in the CDR3. The V gene lost 4 bases and the J gene lost 1 base, with 10 bases spanning the gap. The CDR3, as DNA: TGCAGTGCTACCTTACCCCTGAACACCGGGGAGCTGTTTTTT. Protein sequence: CSATLPLNTGELFF.

J is TRBJ1-1 and V is TRBV5-6; the D is unclear. Trimming took off 5 bases at V and 1 base at J, with 9 bases between the two ends. Germline V lookup: CDR1 SGHDT, CDR2 YYEEEE. The length of the CDR3 is 13 residues. This CDR3 reads CASRYSRNTEAFF. The CDR3 DNA reads TGTGCCAGCAGATACTCCAGGAACACTGAAGCTTTCTTT.

The chain couples TRBV11-2 to TRBJ1-1, with D hard to call. V was clipped by 6 bases and J by 0 bases, with 14 bases between them. The CDR3 has 15 amino acids. Germline lookup yields CDR1 SGHAT and CDR2 FQNNGV. The CDR3 region has the DNA TGTGCCAGCAGGTCCCAACGGGTCATGAACACTGAAGCTTTCTTT. Its translation: CASRSQRVMNTEAFF.

In regard to this clone: The junction departs from the called germline gene at one end, perhaps through a read error. This chain connects TRBV11-2 to TRBJ2-1, with D perhaps assigned TRBD1 or TRBD2 (5 bases each). Looked up from germline, CDR1 is SGHAT and CDR2 is FQNNGV. This CDR3 contains 17 residues. The CDR3 sequence: CASSRGLGQGSYNERFF. DNA for the CDR3: TGTGCCAGCAGCCGAGGGCTCGGTCAGGGTTCCTACAATGAGCGGTTCTTC.

The chain couples TRBV28 to TRBJ2-7; 8 positions agree with TRBD1. Looked up from germline, CDR1 is MDHEN and CDR2 is SYDVKM. This CDR3 comprises 12 residues. V shed 8 bases and J 1 base; nucleotides not matched to a gene: 1. In nucleotides, the CDR3 is TGTGCCAGCGGACAGGGATCCTACGAGCAGTACGTC. Amino acid sequence: CASGQGSYEQYV.

This clone was detected a few times. The V gene is TRBV6-1, the J gene TRBJ2-7, with 13 nucleotides matching TRBD2. The junction had 10 bases not matched to a gene; V was cut back by 6 bases and J by 5 bases. Germline V CDR1 and CDR2: MNHNS, SASEGT. The CDR3 contains 16 residues. CDR3 bases: TGTGCCAGCAGGCCACCAACCGGACTAGCGGGAGACGAGCAGTACTTC. It is translated as CASRPPTGLAGDEQYF.

This clone was seen many times. The chain carries TRBV7-6 and TRBJ2-2; TRBD1 aligns across 10 bases. This CDR3 has 15 amino acids. V gave up 6 bases and J gave up 4 bases; unmatched junction bases: 5. CDR1 and CDR2 (germline): SGHVS, FNYEAQ. The CDR3, as DNA: TGTGCCAGCAGAAGACAGGGGGCCGGCACCGGGGAGCTGTTTTTT. It translates to CASRRQGAGTGELFF.

About this clone: One end of the junction varies from germline; a read error may be responsible. The rearrangement joins TRBV6-1 to TRBJ2-7; possible D gene TRBD2, 7 bases. Germline CDR1 MNHNS, CDR2 SASEGT. This CDR3 contains 16 residues. DNA for the CDR3: TGTGCCAGCAGTGAAGCGTCTTTCGGGGGGCAGGGTCCCTTGTGCTTC. Amino acids: CASSEASFGGQGPLCF.

V gene TRBV6-1 combines with J gene TRBJ2-1; D not resolved. Germline V lookup: CDR1 MNHNS, CDR2 SASEGT. The V and J ends lost 9 bases and 4 bases respectively, with 4 bases between them. CDR3 length: 10 residues. This chain's CDR3 is CASRYNEQFF. The CDR3 bases are TGTGCCAGTCGGTACAATGAGCAGTTCTTC.

On this clone itself: Since a much larger clone is just one base distant, this may be a read error. The sample has other DNA sequences that encode this CDR3 too. The chain has TRBV9 and TRBJ2-4; TRBD1 agrees at 7 bases. V lost 2 bases, J lost 4 bases, and 9 bases stayed unmatched. The germline V gene encodes CDR1 SGDLS and CDR2 YYNGEE. The length of the CDR3 is 16 residues. This CDR3 is CASSVTGRVAKNIQYF. Written as DNA, the CDR3 is TGTGCCAGCAGCGTGACAGGGAGAGTAGCAAAAAACATTCAGTACTTC.

This clone was counted a few times. The V call is TRBV2, the J call TRBJ1-4; 9 bases fit TRBD1. Trimming cost V 6 bases and J 15 bases; bases outside gene matches: 8. The CDR3 contains 12 residues. Germline V gene sequence: CDR1 SNHLY, CDR2 FYNNEI. The CDR3 sequence: CASRGTGSTVFF. Written as DNA, the CDR3 is TGTGCCAGCAGGGGGACAGGGAGTACAGTGTTTTTT.

This clone was recorded at least ten times. The gene calls are TRBV28 and TRBJ2-3, with a weak D call TRBD1 (6 bases). V was pared by 5 bases and J by 4 bases, with 13 bases between. Per the germline V gene, CDR1 is MDHEN and CDR2 is SYDVKM. The CDR3 length is 14 residues. CDR3 sequence: CASSTPTGPDTQYF. The DNA of the CDR3 is TGTGCCAGCAGTACCCCGACAGGCCCAGATACGCAGTATTTT. The full variable domain, with the rest looked up from reference TRBV28 and TRBJ2-3, is DVKVTQSSRYLVKRTGEKVFLECVQDMDHENMFWYRQDPGLGLRLIYFSYDVKMKEKGDIPEGYSVSREKKERFSLILESASTNQTSMYLCASSTPTGPDTQYFGPGTRLTVL.